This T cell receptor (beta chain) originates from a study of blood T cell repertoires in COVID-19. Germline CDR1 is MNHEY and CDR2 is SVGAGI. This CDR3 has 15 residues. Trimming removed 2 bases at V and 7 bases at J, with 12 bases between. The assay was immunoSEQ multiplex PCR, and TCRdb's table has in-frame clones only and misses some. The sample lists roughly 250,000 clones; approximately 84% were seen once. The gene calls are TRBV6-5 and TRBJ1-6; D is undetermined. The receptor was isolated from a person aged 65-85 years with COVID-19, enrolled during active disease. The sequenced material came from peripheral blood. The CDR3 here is CASSYGQNPNSPLHF. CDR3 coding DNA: TGTGCCAGCAGTTACGGGCAGAACCCAAATTCACCCCTCCACTTT.